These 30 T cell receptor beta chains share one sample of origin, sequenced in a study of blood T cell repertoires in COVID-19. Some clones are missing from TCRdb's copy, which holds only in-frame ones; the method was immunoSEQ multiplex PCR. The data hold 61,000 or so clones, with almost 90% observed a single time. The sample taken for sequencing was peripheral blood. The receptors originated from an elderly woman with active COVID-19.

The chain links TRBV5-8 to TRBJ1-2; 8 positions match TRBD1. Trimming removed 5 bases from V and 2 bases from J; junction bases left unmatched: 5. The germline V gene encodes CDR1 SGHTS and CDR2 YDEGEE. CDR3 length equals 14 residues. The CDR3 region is CASRGQVVNYGYTF. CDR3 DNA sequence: TGTGCCAGCAGGGGACAGGTTGTAAACTATGGCTACACCTTC.

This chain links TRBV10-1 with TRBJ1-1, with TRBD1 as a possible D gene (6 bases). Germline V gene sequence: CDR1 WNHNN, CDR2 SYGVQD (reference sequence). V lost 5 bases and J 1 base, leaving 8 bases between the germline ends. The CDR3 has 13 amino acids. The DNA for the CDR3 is TGCGCCAGCAGTCAGGGGCCGAACACTGAAGCTTTCTTT. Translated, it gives CASSQGPNTEAFF.

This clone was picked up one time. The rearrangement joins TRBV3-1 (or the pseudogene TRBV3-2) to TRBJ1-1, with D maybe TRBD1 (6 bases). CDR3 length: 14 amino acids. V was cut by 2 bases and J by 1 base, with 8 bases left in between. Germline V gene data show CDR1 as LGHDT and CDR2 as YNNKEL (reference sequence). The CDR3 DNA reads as TGTGCCAGCAGCCAAATGGGGGCGAACACTGAAGCTTTCTTT. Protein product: CASSQMGANTEAFF.

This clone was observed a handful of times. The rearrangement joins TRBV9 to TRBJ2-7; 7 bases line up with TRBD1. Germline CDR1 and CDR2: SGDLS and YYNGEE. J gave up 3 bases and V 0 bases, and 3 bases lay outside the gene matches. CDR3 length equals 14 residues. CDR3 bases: TGTGCCAGCAGCGTAGCCCCAGGGGGCTACGAGCAGTACTTC. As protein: CASSVAPGGYEQYF.

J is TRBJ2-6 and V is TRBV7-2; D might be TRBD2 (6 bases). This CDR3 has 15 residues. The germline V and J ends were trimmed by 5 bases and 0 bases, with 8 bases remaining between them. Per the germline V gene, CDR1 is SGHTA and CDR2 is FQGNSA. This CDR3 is CASSPGGSGANVLTF. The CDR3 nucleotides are TGTGCCAGCAGCCCCGGGGGCTCTGGGGCCAACGTCCTGACTTTC.

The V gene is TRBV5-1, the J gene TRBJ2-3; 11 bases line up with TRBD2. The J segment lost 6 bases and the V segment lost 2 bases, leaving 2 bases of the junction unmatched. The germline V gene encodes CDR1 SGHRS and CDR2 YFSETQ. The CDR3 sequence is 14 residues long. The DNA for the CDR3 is TGCGCCAGCAGCTTCTTAGCGGGGGGGGATACGCAGTATTTT. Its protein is CASSFLAGGDTQYF.

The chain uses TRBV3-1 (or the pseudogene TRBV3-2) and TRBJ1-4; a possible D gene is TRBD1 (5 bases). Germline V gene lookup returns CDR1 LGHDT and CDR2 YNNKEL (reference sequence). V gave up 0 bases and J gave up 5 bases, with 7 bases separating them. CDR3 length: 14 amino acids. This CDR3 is CASSQEQENEKLFF. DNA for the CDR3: TGTGCCAGCAGCCAAGAACAGGAGAATGAAAAACTGTTTTTT.

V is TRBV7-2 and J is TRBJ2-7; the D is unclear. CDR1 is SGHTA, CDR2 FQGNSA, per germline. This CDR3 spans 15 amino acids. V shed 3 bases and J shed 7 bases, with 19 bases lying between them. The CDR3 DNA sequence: TGTGCCAGCAGCTTTAGCTCGACCCCGCCTATGGAGCAGTACTTC. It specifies CASSFSSTPPMEQYF.

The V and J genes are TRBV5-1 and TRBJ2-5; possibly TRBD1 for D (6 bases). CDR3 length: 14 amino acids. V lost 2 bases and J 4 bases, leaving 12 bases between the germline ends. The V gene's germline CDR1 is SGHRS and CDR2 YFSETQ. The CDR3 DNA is TGCGCCAGCAGCTTCCAGGGGCGCCTAGAGACCCAGTACTTC. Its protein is CASSFQGRLETQYF.

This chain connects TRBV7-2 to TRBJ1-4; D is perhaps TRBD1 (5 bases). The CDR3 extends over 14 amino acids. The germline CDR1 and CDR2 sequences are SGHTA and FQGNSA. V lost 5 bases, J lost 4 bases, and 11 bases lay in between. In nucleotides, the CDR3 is TGTGCCAGCAGCCCCACAGGAATTAATGAAAAACTGTTTTTT. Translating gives CASSPTGINEKLFF. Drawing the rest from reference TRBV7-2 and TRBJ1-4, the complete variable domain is GAGVSQSPSNKVTEKGKDVELRCDPISGHTALYWYRQSLGQGLEFLIYFQGNSAPDKSGLPSDRFSAERTGGSVSTLTIQRTQQEDSAVYLCASSPTGINEKLFFGSGTQLSVL.

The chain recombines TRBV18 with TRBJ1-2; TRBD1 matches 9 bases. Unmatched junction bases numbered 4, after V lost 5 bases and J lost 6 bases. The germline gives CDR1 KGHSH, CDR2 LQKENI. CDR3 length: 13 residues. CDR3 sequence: CASSTGTGNGYTF. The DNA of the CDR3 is TGTGCCAGCTCAACCGGGACAGGGAATGGCTACACCTTC.

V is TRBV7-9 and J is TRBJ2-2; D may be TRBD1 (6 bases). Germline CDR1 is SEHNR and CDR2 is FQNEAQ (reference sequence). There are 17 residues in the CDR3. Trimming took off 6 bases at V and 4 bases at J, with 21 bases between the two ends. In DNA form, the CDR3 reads TGTGCCAGCAGTTATAAGGGGGATAAGTTTGGCACCGGGGAGCTGTTTTTT. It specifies CASSYKGDKFGTGELFF.

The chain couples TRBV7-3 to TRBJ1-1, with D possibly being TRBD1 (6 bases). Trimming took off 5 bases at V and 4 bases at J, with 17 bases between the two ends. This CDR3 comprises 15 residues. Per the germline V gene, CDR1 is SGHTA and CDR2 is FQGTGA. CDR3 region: CASSPQAQGTTEAFF. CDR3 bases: TGTGCCAGCAGCCCCCAGGCGCAGGGGACCACTGAAGCTTTCTTT. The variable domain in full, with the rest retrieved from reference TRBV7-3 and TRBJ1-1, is GAGVSQTPSNKVTEKGKYVELRCDPISGHTALYWYRQSLGQGPEFLIYFQGTGAADDSGLPNDRFFAVRPEGSVSTLKIQRTERGDSAVYLCASSPQAQGTTEAFFGQGTRLTVV.

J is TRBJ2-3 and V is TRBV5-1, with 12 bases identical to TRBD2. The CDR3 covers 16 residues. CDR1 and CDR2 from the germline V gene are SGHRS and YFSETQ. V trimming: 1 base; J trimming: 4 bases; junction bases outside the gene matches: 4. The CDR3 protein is CASSLLLAGGPDTQYF. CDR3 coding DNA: TGCGCCAGCAGCTTGTTGCTAGCGGGGGGGCCAGATACGCAGTATTTT.

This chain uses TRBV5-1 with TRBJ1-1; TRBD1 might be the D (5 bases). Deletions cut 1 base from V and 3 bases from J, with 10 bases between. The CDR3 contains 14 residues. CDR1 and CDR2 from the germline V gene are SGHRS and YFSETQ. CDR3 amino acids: CASSLTGGDTEAFF. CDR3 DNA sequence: TGCGCCAGCAGCTTGACAGGCGGTGACACTGAAGCTTTCTTT.

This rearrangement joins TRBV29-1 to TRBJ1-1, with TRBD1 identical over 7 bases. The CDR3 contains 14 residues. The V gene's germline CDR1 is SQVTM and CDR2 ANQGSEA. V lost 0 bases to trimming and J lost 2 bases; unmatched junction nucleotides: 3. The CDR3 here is CSVEDRGLNTEAFF. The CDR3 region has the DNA TGCAGCGTTGAAGATAGGGGGCTTAACACTGAAGCTTTCTTT.

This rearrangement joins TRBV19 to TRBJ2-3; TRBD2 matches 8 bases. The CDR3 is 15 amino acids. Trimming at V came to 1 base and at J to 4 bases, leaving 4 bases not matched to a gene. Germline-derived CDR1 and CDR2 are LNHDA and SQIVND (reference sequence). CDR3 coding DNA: TGTGCCAGTAGTATAGGCGGGGGGTTTTCAGATACGCAGTATTTT. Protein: CASSIGGGFSDTQYF.

For the CDR3, the DNA is TGTGCCAGCAGCAAAGTAAGACAGGGTGAGTACGAGCAGTACTTC. The encoded protein is CASSKVRQGEYEQYF. The J gene is TRBJ2-7, the V gene TRBV21-1; the tabulated D call, TRBD1, remains unverified against the DNA. TRBV21-1 is a known pseudogene. This CDR3 contains 15 residues.

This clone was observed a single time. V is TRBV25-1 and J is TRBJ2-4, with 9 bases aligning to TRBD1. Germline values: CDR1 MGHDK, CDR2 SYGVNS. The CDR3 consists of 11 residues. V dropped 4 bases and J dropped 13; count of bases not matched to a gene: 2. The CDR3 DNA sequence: TGTGCCAGCAGTGCACAGGGGGCACAGTACTTC. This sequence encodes CASSAQGAQYF.

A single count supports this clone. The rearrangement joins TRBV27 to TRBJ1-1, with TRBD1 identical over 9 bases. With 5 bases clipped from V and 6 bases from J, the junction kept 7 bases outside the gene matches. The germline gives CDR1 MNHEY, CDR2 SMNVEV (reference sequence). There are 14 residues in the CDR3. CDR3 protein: CASSRTGVRAEAFF. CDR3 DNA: TGTGCCAGCAGTAGGACAGGGGTGAGGGCTGAAGCTTTCTTT.

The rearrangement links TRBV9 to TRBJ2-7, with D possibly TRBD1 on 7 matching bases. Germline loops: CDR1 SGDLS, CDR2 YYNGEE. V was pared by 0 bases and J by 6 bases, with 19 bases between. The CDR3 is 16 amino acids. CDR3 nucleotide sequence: TGTGCCAGCAGCGTAGTAGGGACAGAACTAGCTTCCGAGCAGTACTTC. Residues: CASSVVGTELASEQYF.

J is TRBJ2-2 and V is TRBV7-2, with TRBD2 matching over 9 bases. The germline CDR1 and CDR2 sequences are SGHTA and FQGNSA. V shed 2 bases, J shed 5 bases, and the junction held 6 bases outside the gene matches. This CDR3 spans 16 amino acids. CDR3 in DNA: TGTGCCAGCAGCTTATCTGCGGGGGGGCGAACCGGGGAGCTGTTTTTT. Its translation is CASSLSAGGRTGELFF. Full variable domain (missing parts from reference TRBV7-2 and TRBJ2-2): GAGVSQSPSNKVTEKGKDVELRCDPISGHTALYWYRQSLGQGLEFLIYFQGNSAPDKSGLPSDRFSAERTGGSVSTLTIQRTQQEDSAVYLCASSLSAGGRTGELFFGEGSRLTVL.

In DNA form, the CDR3 reads TGCGCCAGCAGTGAGGTACATCTCACGTTCGGCAATCAGCCCCAGCATTTT. Translation: CASSEVHLTFGNQPQHF. The rearrangement joins TRBV10-2 to TRBJ1-5; D uncertain. The V gene's germline CDR1 is WSHSY and CDR2 SAAADI. The CDR3 runs 17 residues. Trimming pared 2 bases from V and 2 bases from J, leaving 16 bases between.

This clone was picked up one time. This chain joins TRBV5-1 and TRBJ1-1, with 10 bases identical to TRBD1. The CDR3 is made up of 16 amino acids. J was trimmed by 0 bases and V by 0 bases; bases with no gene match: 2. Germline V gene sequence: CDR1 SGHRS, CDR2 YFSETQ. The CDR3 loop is CASSLGTGGLNTEAFF. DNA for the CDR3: TGCGCCAGCAGCTTGGGGACAGGGGGATTGAACACTGAAGCTTTCTTT.

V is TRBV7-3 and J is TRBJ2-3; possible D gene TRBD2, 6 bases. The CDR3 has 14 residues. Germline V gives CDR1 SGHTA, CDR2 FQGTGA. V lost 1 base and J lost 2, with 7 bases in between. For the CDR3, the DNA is TGTGCCAGCAGCTTAAGGGACTTCACAGATACGCAGTATTTT. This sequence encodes CASSLRDFTDTQYF.

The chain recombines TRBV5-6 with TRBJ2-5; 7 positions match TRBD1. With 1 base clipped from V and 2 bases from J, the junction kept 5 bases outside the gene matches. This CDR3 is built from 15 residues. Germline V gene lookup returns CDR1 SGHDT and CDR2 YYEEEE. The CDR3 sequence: CASSLWGRGQETQYF. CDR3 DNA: TGTGCCAGCAGCTTGTGGGGCAGGGGGCAAGAGACCCAGTACTTC.

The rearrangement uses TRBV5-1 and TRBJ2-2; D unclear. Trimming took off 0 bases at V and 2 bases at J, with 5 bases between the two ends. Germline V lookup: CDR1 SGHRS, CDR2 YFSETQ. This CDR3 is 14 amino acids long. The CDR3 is CASSLDLNTGELFF. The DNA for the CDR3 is TGCGCCAGCAGCTTGGATCTTAACACCGGGGAGCTGTTTTTT.

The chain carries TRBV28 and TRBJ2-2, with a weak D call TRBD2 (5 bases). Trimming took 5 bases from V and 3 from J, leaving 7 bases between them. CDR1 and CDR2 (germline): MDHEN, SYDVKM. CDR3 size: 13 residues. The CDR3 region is CASSDYHTGELFF. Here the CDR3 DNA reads TGTGCCAGCAGTGACTACCACACCGGGGAGCTGTTTTTT.

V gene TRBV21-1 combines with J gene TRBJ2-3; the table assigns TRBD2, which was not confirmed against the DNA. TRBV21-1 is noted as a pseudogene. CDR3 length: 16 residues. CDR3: CASSSPGLAGPDTQYF. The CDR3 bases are TGTGCCAGCAGCAGTCCAGGGCTAGCGGGGCCAGATACGCAGTATTTT.

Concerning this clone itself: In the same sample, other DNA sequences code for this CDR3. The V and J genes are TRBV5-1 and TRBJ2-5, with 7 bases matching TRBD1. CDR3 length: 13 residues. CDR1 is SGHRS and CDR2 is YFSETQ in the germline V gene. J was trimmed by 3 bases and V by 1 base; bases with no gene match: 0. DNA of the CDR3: TGCGCCAGCAGCTTGACAGGGGAAGAGACCCAGTACTTC. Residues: CASSLTGEETQYF.